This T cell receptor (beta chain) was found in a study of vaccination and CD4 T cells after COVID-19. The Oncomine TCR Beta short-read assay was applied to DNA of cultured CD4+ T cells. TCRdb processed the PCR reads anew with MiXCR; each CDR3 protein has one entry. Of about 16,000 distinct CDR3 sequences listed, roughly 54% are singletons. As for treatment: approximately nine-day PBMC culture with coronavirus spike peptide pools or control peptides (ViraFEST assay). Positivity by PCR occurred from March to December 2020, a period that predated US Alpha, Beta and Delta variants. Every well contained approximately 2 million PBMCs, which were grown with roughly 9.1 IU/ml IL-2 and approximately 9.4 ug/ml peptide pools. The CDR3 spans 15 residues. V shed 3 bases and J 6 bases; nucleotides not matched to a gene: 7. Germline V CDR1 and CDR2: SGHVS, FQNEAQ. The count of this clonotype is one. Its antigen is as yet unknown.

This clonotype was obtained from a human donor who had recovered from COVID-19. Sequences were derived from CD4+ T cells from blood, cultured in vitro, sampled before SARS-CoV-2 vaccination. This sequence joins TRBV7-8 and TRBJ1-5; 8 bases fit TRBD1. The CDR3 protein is CASSLDRVLSQPQHF. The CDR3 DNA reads TGTGCCAGCAGCTTGGACAGGGTACTTTCTCAGCCCCAGCATTTT.